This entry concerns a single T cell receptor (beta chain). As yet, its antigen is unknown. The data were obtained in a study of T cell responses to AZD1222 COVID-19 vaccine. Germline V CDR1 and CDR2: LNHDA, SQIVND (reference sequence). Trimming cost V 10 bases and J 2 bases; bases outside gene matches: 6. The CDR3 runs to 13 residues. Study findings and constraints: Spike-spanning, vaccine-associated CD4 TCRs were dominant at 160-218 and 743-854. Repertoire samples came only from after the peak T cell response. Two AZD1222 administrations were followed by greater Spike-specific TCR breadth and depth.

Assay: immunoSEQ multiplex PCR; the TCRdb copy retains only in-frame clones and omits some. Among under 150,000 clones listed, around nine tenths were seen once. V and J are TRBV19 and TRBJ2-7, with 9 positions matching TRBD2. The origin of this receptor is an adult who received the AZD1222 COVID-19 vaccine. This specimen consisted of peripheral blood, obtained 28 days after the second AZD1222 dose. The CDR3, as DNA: TGTGCCACCGGGGCGGGAGGGCCCTACGAGCAGTACTTC. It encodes CATGAGGPYEQYF.